One sample yielded the 26 T cell receptor beta chains listed below, sequenced in a study of blood T cells in healthy people across ages. Then a second PCR, running roughly 7 to 11 cycles, was carried out with a sample-barcoded 5' primer and a J-beta primer mix. Each CDR3 protein gets one entry after TCRdb re-called the 5' RACE reads with MiXCR. The sample has hundreds of thousands of distinct CDR3 sequences; roughly 44% are singletons. Sequencing was done on a sample of blood. The receptors were gathered from a man aged 55 to 69 in good health.

The chain is built from TRBV27 and TRBJ2-1, with a tentative D call TRBD2 (5 bases). The CDR3 sequence is 11 residues long. Looked up from germline, CDR1 is MNHEY and CDR2 is SMNVEV (reference sequence). The V end lost 8 bases, the J end lost 6 bases, and 8 bases lay between the germline ends. The DNA for the CDR3 is TGTGCCAGCCGAGGGTTCAATGAGCAGTTCTTC. Protein sequence: CASRGFNEQFF.

V and J are TRBV6-2 or TRBV6-3 and TRBJ2-7, with D possibly being TRBD2 (7 bases). Germline loops: CDR1 MNHEY, CDR2 SVGEGT. CDR3 length: 15 residues. Between the trimmed V and J ends, which lost 2 bases and 7 bases, there was a span of 18 bases. This chain's CDR3 is CASSYRGADYNEQYF. As DNA, the CDR3 is TGTGCCAGCAGTTACCGGGGGGCCGACTACAATGAGCAGTACTTC.

The chain combines TRBV3-1 with TRBJ1-6; D might be TRBD1 (5 bases). The CDR3 extends over 18 amino acids. Between the trimmed V and J ends, which lost 6 bases and 9 bases, there was a span of 27 bases. The germline gives CDR1 LGHDT, CDR2 YNNKEL (reference sequence). CDR3 sequence reads: CASSLRATGRREGSPLHF. The CDR3, as DNA: TGTGCCAGCAGTCTGAGGGCCACAGGACGACGAGAAGGTTCACCCCTCCACTTT.

The J gene is TRBJ2-7, the V gene TRBV18; D is unresolved. V lost 2 bases and J lost 6, with 11 bases in between. The germline V gene encodes CDR1 KGHSH and CDR2 LQKENI. This CDR3 comprises 13 residues. The CDR3 sequence: CASSPSPSREQYF. The CDR3 DNA is TGTGCCAGCTCACCATCCCCCTCACGCGAGCAGTACTTC.

Only a few counts were recorded for this clonotype. The CDR3, as DNA: TGTGCCATCTTGGGGGACCAAGAGACCCAGTACTTC. This gives the protein CAILGDQETQYF. This chain uses TRBV10-3 with TRBJ2-5; the D gene could be TRBD1 or TRBD2 (5 bases each). This CDR3 spans 12 amino acids. The V end was cut by 8 bases, the J end by 0 bases, with 7 bases between. Germline-derived CDR1 and CDR2 are ENHRY and SYGVKD.

The V gene is TRBV12-3 or TRBV12-4, the J gene TRBJ1-2; D is undetermined. With 2 bases removed from V and 3 bases from J, the gap between germline ends came to 7 bases. The CDR3 covers 13 residues. The CDR3 reads CASSLKRDYGYTF. The CDR3 bases are TGTGCCAGCAGTTTAAAAAGGGACTATGGCTACACCTTC.

The V call is TRBV9, the J call TRBJ2-5; 12 bases are shared with TRBD2. V was clipped by 0 bases and J by 1 base; unmatched bases: 4. This CDR3 has 17 amino acids. CDR1 is SGDLS and CDR2 is YYNGEE in the germline V gene. CDR3 residues: CASSVGPLAGGQETQYF. CDR3 nucleotides: TGTGCCAGCAGCGTAGGGCCACTAGCGGGGGGCCAAGAGACCCAGTACTTC. Full variable domain (missing parts from reference TRBV9 and TRBJ2-5): DSGVTQTPKHLITATGQRVTLRCSPRSGDLSVYWYQQSLDQGLQFLIQYYNGEERAKGNILERFSAQQFPDLHSELNLSSLELGDSALYFCASSVGPLAGGQETQYFGPGTRLLVL.

The chain carries TRBV7-9 and TRBJ1-2, with D maybe TRBD1 (5 bases). This CDR3 has 11 amino acids. V lost 3 bases, J lost 9 bases, and 8 bases lay in between. Germline assignment: CDR1 SEHNR and CDR2 FQNEAQ (reference sequence). The CDR3 DNA reads as TGTGCCAGCAGCTTTGGGGGAAGCTACACCTTC. It encodes CASSFGGSYTF.

This clonotype was observed a few times. The chain recombines TRBV12-3 or TRBV12-4 with TRBJ2-1; 8 bases agree with TRBD1. CDR3 length: 15 residues. The J segment lost 9 bases and the V segment lost 6 bases, leaving 13 bases of the junction unmatched. CDR3 residues: CASSLNPSGGGEQFF. As DNA, the CDR3 is TGTGCCAGCAGCTTAAACCCTTCAGGGGGCGGTGAGCAGTTCTTC.

With regard to this clonotype: At one of its ends the junction is not consistent with the germline gene, which may arise from a read error. This chain uses TRBV20-1 with TRBJ2-3; D is possibly TRBD1 (6 bases). Per the germline V gene, CDR1 is DFQATT and CDR2 is SNEGSKA (reference sequence). CDR3 length equals 16 residues. The CDR3 bases are TGCAGTGCTAGCCCTTCCCAGGGGACCCCCACAGATGCGCAGTATTTT. Its translation: CSASPSQGTPTDAQYF.

The chain joins TRBV7-6 to TRBJ2-5; the D gene could be TRBD1 or TRBD2 (5 bases each). V was trimmed by 1 base and J by 5 bases, leaving 11 bases between them. The CDR3 contains 14 residues. Germline V CDR1 and CDR2: SGHVS, FNYEAQ. The CDR3 spells CASSLGGSPETQYF. CDR3 nucleotides: TGTGCCAGCAGCTTAGGGGGGAGCCCCGAGACCCAGTACTTC.

This sequence joins TRBV2 and TRBJ2-5; D remains ambiguous. The germline V gene has CDR1 SNHLY and CDR2 FYNNEI. Trimming shortened V by 2 bases and J by 0 bases, and 4 bases separated the two germline ends. The CDR3 spans 13 residues. The CDR3 coding sequence is TGTGCCAGCAGTGAACGACACCAAGAGACCCAGTACTTC. This translates into CASSERHQETQYF. The entire variable domain, with the rest obtained from reference TRBV2 and TRBJ2-5, is as follows: EPEVTQTPSHQVTQMGQEVILRCVPISNHLYFYWYRQILGQKVEFLVSFYNNEISEKSEIFDDQFSVERPDGSNFTLKIRSTKLEDSAMYFCASSERHQETQYFGPGTRLLVL.

The CDR3: CASSGRQRKAFF. CDR3 bases: TGTGCCAGCAGTGGTAGGCAAAGGAAAGCTTTCTTT. The V gene is TRBV6-1, the J gene TRBJ1-1; D is unclear. V was cut by 4 bases and J by 9 bases, with 12 bases left in between. The CDR3 has 12 residues. CDR1 is MNHNS, CDR2 SASEGT, per germline.

The gene calls are TRBV5-6 and TRBJ2-1; no clear D. V lost 6 bases and J lost 8, with 15 bases in between. Germline V gene data show CDR1 as SGHDT and CDR2 as YYEEEE. This CDR3 is 13 amino acids long. The CDR3 nucleotides are TGTGCCAGCATACTCACGACTGAACATGAGCAGTTCTTC. It translates to CASILTTEHEQFF.

The gene calls are TRBV3-1 and TRBJ1-5; D might be TRBD1 (5 bases). Trimming stripped 1 base from V and 4 bases from J, with 14 bases between. The CDR3 is 16 residues long. CDR1 and CDR2 from the germline V gene are LGHDT and YNNKEL (reference sequence). The CDR3 sequence is CASSQARARGNQPQHF. In DNA, the CDR3 is TGTGCCAGCAGCCAAGCCCGGGCCCGGGGGAATCAGCCCCAGCATTTT. The whole variable domain, remainder taken from reference TRBV3-1 and TRBJ1-5, is DTAVSQTPKYLVTQMGNDKSIKCEQNLGHDTMYWYKQDSKKFLKIMFSYNNKELIINETVPNRFSPKSPDKAHLNLHINSLELGDSAVYFCASSQARARGNQPQHFGDGTRLSIL.

This sequence joins TRBV5-1 and TRBJ2-7; no firm D call. The CDR3 contains 12 residues. Trimming left V 3 bases short and J 5 bases short, with 9 bases between. Germline CDR1 SGHRS, CDR2 YFSETQ. CDR3 DNA: TGCGCCAGCAGCTCCGGTCCCGACGAGCAGTACTTC. It is translated as CASSSGPDEQYF.

This rearrangement joins TRBV20-1 to TRBJ2-3, with 11 positions matching TRBD2. V lost 2 bases and J lost 7; bases outside the gene matches: 11. The CDR3 has 16 amino acids. Germline CDR1 and CDR2: DFQATT and SNEGSKA (reference sequence). The CDR3 nucleotides are TGCAGTGCTAGAATACCGGGACTAGCGGTCTCACATACGCAGTATTTT. As protein: CSARIPGLAVSHTQYF.

The rearrangement uses TRBV20-1 and TRBJ2-1, with no clear D. CDR1 and CDR2 from the germline V gene are DFQATT and SNEGSKA (reference sequence). Trimming took 3 bases from V and 3 from J, leaving 9 bases between them. The CDR3 totals 13 residues. This CDR3 reads CSASRSLYNEQFF. DNA of the CDR3: TGCAGTGCTAGCAGGAGCCTCTACAATGAGCAGTTCTTC.

The chain couples TRBV5-1 to TRBJ2-1, with TRBD2 matching 13 bases. The CDR3 contains 16 residues. CDR1 SGHRS and CDR2 YFSETQ come from the germline V gene. The junction had 7 bases not matched to a gene; V was cut back by 4 bases and J by 6 bases. The chain's CDR3 is CASSPTSGGAGNEQFF. CDR3 sequence (DNA): TGCGCCAGCAGCCCAACTAGCGGGGGGGCCGGCAATGAGCAGTTCTTC.

J is TRBJ2-3 and V is TRBV12-3 or TRBV12-4; D remains ambiguous. Trimming removed 7 bases at V and 3 bases at J, with 14 bases between. The CDR3 is made up of 14 amino acids. The CDR3 coding sequence is TGTGCCAGCACCCCCGGCAGTACAACAGATACGCAGTATTTT. This gives the protein CASTPGSTTDTQYF.

This clonotype was detected only a few times. The chain has TRBV30 and TRBJ2-1; the match to TRBD2 covers 7 bases. The germline gives CDR1 GTSNPN, CDR2 SVGIG (reference sequence). Trimming at V came to 0 bases and at J to 3 bases, leaving 5 bases not matched to a gene. CDR3 length: 15 residues. CDR3 coding DNA: TGTGCCTGGAGTGTACAGGCTAGCGGCTACAATGAGCAGTTCTTC. Its protein is CAWSVQASGYNEQFF. The entire variable domain, with the rest obtained from reference TRBV30 and TRBJ2-1, is as follows: SQTIHQWPATLVQPVGSPLSLECTVEGTSNPNLYWYRQAAGRGLQLLFYSVGIGQISSEVPQNLSASRPQDRQFILSSKKLLLSDSGFYLCAWSVQASGYNEQFFGPGTRLTVL.

This chain links TRBV6-6 with TRBJ2-3; perhaps TRBD1 as D (6 bases). CDR1 is MNHNY, CDR2 SVGAGI, per germline (reference sequence). There are 16 residues in the CDR3. Trimming removed 2 bases from V and 5 bases from J, with 17 bases in between. CDR3 residues: CASSYDRTAPLDTQYF. The CDR3 nucleotides read TGTGCCAGCAGTTACGATCGGACAGCCCCCTTAGATACGCAGTATTTT.

The V gene is TRBV3-1, the J gene TRBJ2-3; tentatively, D is TRBD2 (5 bases). CDR3 length: 15 amino acids. V lost 2 bases to trimming and J lost 6 bases, with 15 bases between them. The germline gives CDR1 LGHDT, CDR2 YNNKEL (reference sequence). Here the CDR3 reads CASSQLRRGFDTQYF. CDR3 coding DNA: TGTGCCAGCAGCCAACTTCGACGGGGATTTGATACGCAGTATTTT.

This clonotype was observed a handful of times. The genes are TRBV7-9 and TRBJ1-2; D is perhaps TRBD1 (6 bases). Germline V gene lookup returns CDR1 SEHNR and CDR2 FQNEAQ (reference sequence). CDR3 length: 13 amino acids. The V and J ends lost 1 base and 7 bases respectively, with 10 bases between them. Written as DNA, the CDR3 is TGTGCCAGCAGCTTAGGGGGGCTTTTTGGCTACACCTTC. This translates into CASSLGGLFGYTF.

This clonotype turned up a few times. V gene TRBV7-2 combines with J gene TRBJ2-7; TRBD2 is a possible D gene (6 bases). V was trimmed by 4 bases and J by 2 bases, leaving 15 bases between them. CDR1 is SGHTA, CDR2 FQGNSA, per germline. This CDR3 spans 15 amino acids. CDR3 sequence reads: CASSSSGTGPYEQYF. The CDR3 bases are TGTGCCAGCAGCTCATCCGGGACTGGGCCCTACGAGCAGTACTTC.

This clonotype showed up just once. The chain links TRBV4-3 to TRBJ1-5; perhaps TRBD1 as D (6 bases). The CDR3 spans 19 residues. V shed 0 bases and J shed 0 bases, with 18 bases lying between them. Germline assignment: CDR1 LGHNA and CDR2 YSLEER. The CDR3 DNA follows: TGCGCCAGCAGCCAAGACCCAGTGACAGGACCCGATAGCAATCAGCCCCAGCATTTT. Protein: CASSQDPVTGPDSNQPQHF.